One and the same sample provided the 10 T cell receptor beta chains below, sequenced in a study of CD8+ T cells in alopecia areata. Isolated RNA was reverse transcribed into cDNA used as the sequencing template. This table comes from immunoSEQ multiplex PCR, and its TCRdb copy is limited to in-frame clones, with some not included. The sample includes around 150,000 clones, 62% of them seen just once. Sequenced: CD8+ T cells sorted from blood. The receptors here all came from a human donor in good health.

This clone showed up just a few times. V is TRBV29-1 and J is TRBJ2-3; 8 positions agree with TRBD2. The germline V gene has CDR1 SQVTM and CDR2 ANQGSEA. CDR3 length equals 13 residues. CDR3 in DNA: TGCTCGGGGAGGGGACTAGAAGATGGTACGCAGTATTTT. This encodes CSGRGLEDGTQYF.

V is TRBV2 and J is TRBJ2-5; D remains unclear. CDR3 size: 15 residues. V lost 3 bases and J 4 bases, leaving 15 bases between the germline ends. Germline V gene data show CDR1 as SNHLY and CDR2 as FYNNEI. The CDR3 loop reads CASSDLINVGETQYF. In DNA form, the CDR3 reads TGTGCCAGCAGTGACCTTATTAACGTAGGAGAGACCCAGTACTTC.

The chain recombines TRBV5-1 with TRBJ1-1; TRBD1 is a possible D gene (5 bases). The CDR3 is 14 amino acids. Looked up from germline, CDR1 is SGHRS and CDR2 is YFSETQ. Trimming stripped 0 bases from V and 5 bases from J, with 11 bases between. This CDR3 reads CASSLEDRGTEAFF. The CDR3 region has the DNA TGCGCCAGCAGCTTGGAGGACCGGGGGACTGAAGCTTTCTTT. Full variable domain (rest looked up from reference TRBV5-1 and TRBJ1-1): KAGVTQTPRYLIKTRGQQVTLSCSPISGHRSVSWYQQTPGQGLQFLFEYFSETQRNKGNFPGRFSGRQFSNSRSEMNVSTLELGDSALYLCASSLEDRGTEAFFGQGTRLTVV.

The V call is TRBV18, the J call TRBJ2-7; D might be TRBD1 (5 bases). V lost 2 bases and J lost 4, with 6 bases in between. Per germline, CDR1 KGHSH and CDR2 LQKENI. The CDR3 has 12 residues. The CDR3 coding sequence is TGTGCCAGCTCACCAGACAGATACGAGCAGTACTTC. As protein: CASSPDRYEQYF.

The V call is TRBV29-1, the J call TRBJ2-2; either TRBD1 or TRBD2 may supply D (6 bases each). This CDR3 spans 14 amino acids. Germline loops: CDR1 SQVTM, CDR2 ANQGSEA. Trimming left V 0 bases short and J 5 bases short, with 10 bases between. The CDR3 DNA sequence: TGCAGCGTTGAAGATGGGGGGCGAACCGGGGAGCTGTTTTTT. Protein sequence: CSVEDGGRTGELFF.

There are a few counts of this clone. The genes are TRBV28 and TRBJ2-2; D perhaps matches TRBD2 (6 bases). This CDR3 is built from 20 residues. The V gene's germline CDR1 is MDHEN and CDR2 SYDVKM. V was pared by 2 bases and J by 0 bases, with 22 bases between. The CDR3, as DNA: TGTGCCAGCAGTTTAGACGAGGCGGAGGGCGTCAGGGCGAACACCGGGGAGCTGTTTTTT. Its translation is CASSLDEAEGVRANTGELFF.

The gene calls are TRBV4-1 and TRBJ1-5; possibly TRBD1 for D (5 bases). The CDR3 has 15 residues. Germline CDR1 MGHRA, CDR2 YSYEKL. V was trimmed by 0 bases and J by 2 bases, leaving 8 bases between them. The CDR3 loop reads CASSQEGGGNQPQHF. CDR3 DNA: TGCGCCAGCAGCCAAGAAGGAGGGGGCAATCAGCCCCAGCATTTT.

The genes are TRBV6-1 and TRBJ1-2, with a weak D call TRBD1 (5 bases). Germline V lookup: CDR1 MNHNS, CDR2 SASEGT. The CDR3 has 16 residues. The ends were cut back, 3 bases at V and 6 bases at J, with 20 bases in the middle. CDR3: CASSDKWVQGGDGYTF. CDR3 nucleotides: TGTGCCAGCAGTGACAAGTGGGTCCAGGGTGGCGATGGCTACACCTTC.

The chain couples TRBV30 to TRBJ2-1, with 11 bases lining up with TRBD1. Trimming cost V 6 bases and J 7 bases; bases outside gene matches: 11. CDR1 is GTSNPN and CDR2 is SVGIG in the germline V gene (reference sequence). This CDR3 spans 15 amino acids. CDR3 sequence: CACNPIRDRGNEQFF. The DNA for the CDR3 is TGTGCCTGCAACCCCATTCGGGACAGGGGGAATGAGCAGTTCTTC.

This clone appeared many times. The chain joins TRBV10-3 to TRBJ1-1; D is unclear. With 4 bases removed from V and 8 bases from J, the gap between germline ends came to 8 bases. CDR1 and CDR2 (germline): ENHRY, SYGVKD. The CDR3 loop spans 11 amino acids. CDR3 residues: CAISGGREAFF. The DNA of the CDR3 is TGTGCCATCAGTGGCGGTAGGGAAGCTTTCTTT.